The T cell receptor beta chain described here comes from a study of Ad26.COV2.S vaccination and SARS-CoV-2 variants. Sample treatment: some 19 received Ad26.COV2.S at low or high dose, single or two shots; 5 received placebo; per-sample allocation not given. The study sampled participants on day 63 after the first vaccine or placebo injection. Generated by immunoSEQ multiplex PCR, the TCRdb table keeps only in-frame clones and is missing some. Of 300,000 to 350,000 clones in the sample, just over 85% are singletons; the top ten hold roughly 2.1%. The CDR3 length is 13 residues. Germline V gene sequence: CDR1 LNHDA, CDR2 SQIVND (reference sequence). Trimming cost V 8 bases and J 3 bases, with 13 bases left between them.

The source of this sequence is a person between 18 and 65 years old who received the Ad26.COV2.S COVID-19 vaccine or a placebo. This sample comprised peripheral blood, obtained in a trial of Ad26.COV2.S vaccine versus placebo. The V and J genes are TRBV19 and TRBJ1-1; no definite D call. The CDR3 nucleotides are TGTGCCAGTTCCGTCGAGGGTTACACTGAAGCTTTCTTT. It is translated as CASSVEGYTEAFF.